This record concerns one TCR beta chain sequence. Its antigen is not yet known. No per-base quality is available; no much larger clone lies one base away. These data are taken from a study of T-cell memory formation after mild COVID-19 listed by TCRdb under 2021. Some background on the complete study: TCR sequence clusters from the two donors were largely donor specific. In a couple of donors, T-cell clones that expanded and contracted after mild COVID-19 were tracked by sequencing TCRalpha and TCRbeta repertoires over time. Two young, previously healthy adult volunteers made up the cohort, one male and one female. Results and caveats for the whole study, not just this receptor: Contracting CD4+ clones appeared mostly in the CM and EM memory subsets, whereas CD8+ clones were enriched in EMRA. The detection of some responding clones in pre-infection memory suggests that pre-existing cross-reactive memory T cells joined the SARS-CoV-2 response. Clones that contracted from day 15 to 85 showed balanced CD4/CD8 phenotypes, whereas a second wave of clones that expanded from day 15 to 37 leaned towards CD4+. The second-wave clones that peaked on day 37 were not confirmed to be SARS-CoV-2 specific. Only a couple of mild cases were covered by the study, and larger cohorts that include severe cases with pre-infection samples were considered necessary.

PBMCs were isolated by Ficoll-Paque density gradient centrifugation. TCRdb names Illumina NovaSeq 6000 as the instrument used. Using 5'RACE with constant-segment primers, TCRalpha and TCRbeta cDNA libraries were constructed, with sample barcodes and unique molecular identifiers added in the process. RNA was extracted from every sample with Trizol reagent. Library amplification was performed in two PCR steps, and a second sample barcode and Illumina TruSeq adapters were introduced in the second step. Libraries were sequenced on an Illumina NovaSeq with 2 x 150 bp paired-end reads. Per the source publication's procedure: Reads were demultiplexed and collapsed into UMI-guided consensus sequences with migec v1.2.7. Using mixcr v2.1.11, the UMI consensuses were aligned to TRA and TRB V and J templates and assembled into clonotypes. A clonotype was counted as expanded or contracted only if both edgeR and NoisET called the change significant, with noise models trained on biological replicates. For edgeR calls, the thresholds were a false discovery rate-adjusted p below 0.01 and a log2 fold-change of 1. As an exploratory analysis of dynamics, PCA with hierarchical clustering was applied to max-normalized trajectories of the 1000 most abundant clonotypes. Separately sequenced CD4+ and CD8+ repertoires were used to assign a CD4 or CD8 phenotype to each responding clone. TCRdb trimmed the raw reads at Q25, called clones with MiXCR and kept productive beta chains. All rows with the same CDR3 protein become a single entry with the most common DNA and genes. TCRdb, not the original authors, processed these V and J calls. The sample table records around 390,000 distinct CDR3 sequences; approximately 15% of these occur just once. Jointly, the top ten make up about a fifth of the sample.

CDR1 DFQATT and CDR2 SNEGSKA were looked up in the germline V gene (reference sequence). V loses 0 bases at its end and J loses 5 bases; junction bases beyond the gene matches: 7. The CDR3 runs 14 amino acids, cysteine and phenylalanine included. Only the CDR3 part of the read is kept: 42 bases, read in frame from the first base. The sample consisted of PBMCs or a T cell subset sorted from them (not recorded which). This receptor was obtained from a man aged 18 to 29 who had mild COVID-19 (a few samples of this study predate the infection). The sample titles of this study are shuffled in the database, so cell type and time point are left out; the donor was told from shared clones. The chain couples TRBV20-1 to TRBJ2-7; 7 middle bases align to TRBD2. The CDR3 region reads CSARDLTSVDEQYF. Read as DNA, the sequence is TGCAGTGCTAGAGATCTTACTAGCGTCGACGAGCAGTACTTC.